The 24 T cell receptor beta chains reported below all come from one sample, sequenced in a study of T-cell reconstitution after alpha-beta-depleted transplantation in children (dated by TCRdb to 2016 to 2018). The method was PCR. The sequencing machine was an Illumina HiSeq 2500. Molecular barcoding was employed in the preparation of TCR libraries, with unique molecular identifiers being used to normalize TCRbeta repertoire quantification. Using fastp at Q25 and MiXCR, TCRdb reprocessed the public reads and kept productive beta chains. Each entry merges the rows of one CDR3 protein and shows their most common DNA and genes. For this sample there are 200,000 to 300,000 distinct CDR3 sequences; roughly a quarter appear just once. About 4.8% of the sample comes from the top ten. Per the publication, the treatment or condition label means: allogeneic hematopoietic cell transplantation with graft depleted of TCRalphabeta T cells and CD19 B cells.

The specimen comprised PBMCs, mostly from graft donor cells, sampled 360 days after TCRalphabeta/CD19-depleted stem cell transplant. The receptors were sampled from a female patient aged 2-10 years who had a stem cell transplant for congenital amegakaryocytic thrombocytopenia, so the T cells may come from the graft donor.

This sequence joins TRBV25-1 and TRBJ1-1; D unresolved. The CDR3 contains 15 residues. CDR1 is MGHDK, CDR2 SYGVNS, per germline. Trimming removed 4 bases at V and 7 bases at J, with 19 bases between. The CDR3 region has the DNA TGTGCCAGCAGTGGACACGTTTATTCGGAACTTGAAGCTTTCTTT. This sequence encodes CASSGHVYSELEAFF.

This clonotype showed up just once. The CDR3: CASSNPGQGNGYTF. The CDR3 DNA sequence: TGTGCCAGCAGCAACCCGGGGCAGGGAAATGGCTACACCTTC. The chain recombines TRBV7-2 with TRBJ1-2; tentative D call: TRBD1 (5 bases). The CDR3 spans 14 residues. Trimming pared 5 bases from V and 6 bases from J, leaving 16 bases between. Looked up from germline, CDR1 is SGHTA and CDR2 is FQGNSA.

V usage is TRBV15 and J usage is TRBJ2-6; D remains unclear. Trimming removed 5 bases from V and 0 bases from J, with 8 bases in between. The CDR3 loop spans 15 amino acids. The germline CDR1 and CDR2 sequences are LNHNV and YYDKDF (reference sequence). The DNA for the CDR3 is TGTGCCACCAGCCCCTCGCACTCTGGGGCCAACGTCCTGACTTTC. The encoded protein is CATSPSHSGANVLTF.

The rearrangement links TRBV28 to TRBJ2-2; no reliable D call. This CDR3 region has 13 residues. Germline V gene sequence: CDR1 MDHEN, CDR2 SYDVKM. V shed 7 bases and J shed 0 bases, with 6 bases lying between them. For the CDR3, the DNA is TGTGCCAGCAAAGGCACGAACACCGGGGAGCTGTTTTTT. Its protein is CASKGTNTGELFF.

In this sample, this clonotype turned up a few times. The chain is built from TRBV7-2 and TRBJ2-1; perhaps TRBD2 as D (5 bases). The CDR3 extends over 15 amino acids. The germline CDR1 and CDR2 sequences are SGHTA and FQGNSA. Trimming pared 2 bases from V and 2 bases from J, leaving 10 bases between. The CDR3 sequence: CASSLNVAPYNEQFF. As DNA, the CDR3 is TGTGCCAGCAGCTTAAACGTAGCGCCCTACAATGAGCAGTTCTTC.

The chain employs TRBV4-1 and TRBJ2-3; weak D call: TRBD2 (6 bases). CDR1 MGHRA and CDR2 YSYEKL come from the germline V gene. Trimming took off 0 bases at V and 2 bases at J, with 15 bases between the two ends. The CDR3 extends over 17 amino acids. CDR3: CASSQEFLRESTDTQYF. CDR3 nucleotide sequence: TGCGCCAGCAGCCAAGAATTTCTCCGGGAGTCCACAGATACGCAGTATTTT.

The rearrangement links TRBV6-1 to TRBJ2-7, with TRBD1 identical over 7 bases. Germline V CDR1 and CDR2: MNHNS, SASEGT. With V trimmed by 5 bases and J by 1 base, 14 bases remained unmatched. The CDR3 covers 17 residues. The CDR3 is CASSRSSGQRTSYEQYF. Here the CDR3 DNA reads TGTGCCAGCAGTAGATCTTCGGGACAGAGGACTTCCTACGAGCAGTACTTC.

This sequence joins TRBV2 and TRBJ2-7; no firm D call. With 7 bases removed from V and 3 bases from J, the gap between germline ends came to 7 bases. Germline V gene data show CDR1 as SNHLY and CDR2 as FYNNEI. The length of the CDR3 is 11 residues. CDR3 DNA: TGTGCCAGCACGGACCGCTACGAGCAGTACTTC. It codes for CASTDRYEQYF.

This sequence joins TRBV5-8 and TRBJ2-7, with 10 bases fitting TRBD2. CDR1 SGHTS and CDR2 YDEGEE come from the germline V gene. The CDR3 is 17 amino acids. Trimming removed 0 bases from V and 0 bases from J; junction bases left unmatched: 6. CDR3 residues: CASSLDAWTSGSYEQYF. DNA for the CDR3: TGTGCCAGCAGCTTGGACGCTTGGACTAGCGGCTCCTACGAGCAGTACTTC.

This clonotype was seen more than once but under ten times. The chain employs TRBV10-3 and TRBJ1-1; D call uncertain. The germline V gene has CDR1 ENHRY and CDR2 SYGVKD. V was clipped by 2 bases and J by 3 bases, with 10 bases between them. The CDR3 is 14 amino acids. CDR3 bases: TGTGCCATCAGTGAGGAGGGAAGGGACACTGAAGCTTTCTTT. The encoded protein is CAISEEGRDTEAFF.

The chain couples TRBV2 to TRBJ2-3; D call uncertain. The CDR3 extends over 14 amino acids. Deletions cut 6 bases from V and 3 bases from J, with 13 bases between. In germline, CDR1 is SNHLY, CDR2 FYNNEI. The CDR3 DNA reads TGTGCCAGCAGCTTTCCCGGGTGGACAGATACGCAGTATTTT. Its translation is CASSFPGWTDTQYF.

The V call is TRBV12-3 or TRBV12-4, the J call TRBJ1-1; D may be TRBD1 (5 bases). The CDR3 totals 13 residues. V dropped 5 bases and J dropped 6 bases, with 13 bases sitting between them. CDR3 coding DNA: TGTGCCAGCAGTGTAGGACACCAGGCTGAAGCTTTCTTT. Amino acids: CASSVGHQAEAFF.

This clonotype has just one count. The J gene is TRBJ2-1, the V gene TRBV20-1; D is unclear. V lost 0 bases to trimming and J lost 0 bases, with 12 bases between them. The CDR3 has 16 amino acids. Germline V gene data show CDR1 as DFQATT and CDR2 as SNEGSKA (reference sequence). Here the CDR3 DNA reads TGCAGTGCTAGAGACCCTGGTAAACGCTCCTACAATGAGCAGTTCTTC. The encoded protein is CSARDPGKRSYNEQFF.

Comments on this clonotype: This may arise from a read error, as a much more abundant clone is one base away. This chain joins TRBV25-1 and TRBJ2-5, with 10 bases matching TRBD1. This CDR3 has 16 amino acids. J was trimmed by 5 bases and V by 8 bases; bases with no gene match: 14. Germline CDR1 MGHDK, CDR2 SYGVNS. CDR3 residues: CASLGGTGVWEETQYF. CDR3 DNA sequence: TGTGCCAGCTTGGGAGGGACAGGGGTCTGGGAGGAGACCCAGTACTTC. Using reference TRBV25-1 and TRBJ2-5 for the parts outside the CDR3, the full variable domain is EADIYQTPRYLVIGTGKKITLECSQTMGHDKMYWYQQDPGMELHLIHYSYGVNSTEKGDLSSESTVSRIRTEHFPLTLESARPSHTSQYLCASLGGTGVWEETQYFGPGTRLLVL.

This clonotype showed up many times. The chain uses TRBV5-1 and TRBJ2-2; perhaps D is TRBD1 or TRBD2 (6 bases each). Trimming shortened V by 1 base and J by 7 bases, and 17 bases separated the two germline ends. Germline lookup yields CDR1 SGHRS and CDR2 YFSETQ. This CDR3 is built from 16 residues. In DNA, the CDR3 is TGCGCCAGCAGCTTGACGGCCAGGGGAGGAAACGGGGAGCTGTTTTTT. Its protein product is CASSLTARGGNGELFF.

There are many counts of this clonotype. The J gene is TRBJ1-2, the V gene TRBV4-1; the D is unclear. This CDR3 contains 13 residues. V gave up 1 base and J gave up 8 bases, with 11 bases separating them. CDR1 is MGHRA, CDR2 YSYEKL, per germline. CDR3 loop: CASSQVRGEGYTF. The CDR3 coding sequence is TGCGCCAGCAGCCAAGTCCGGGGAGAGGGCTACACCTTC.

This chain uses TRBV5-1 with TRBJ2-2, with 9 bases aligning to TRBD1. The CDR3 contains 19 residues. CDR1 is SGHRS and CDR2 is YFSETQ in the germline V gene. V shed 0 bases and J 0 bases; nucleotides not matched to a gene: 9. CDR3 region: CASSLEDRGRFANTGELFF. The CDR3 DNA sequence: TGCGCCAGCAGCTTGGAGGACAGGGGCCGATTCGCGAACACCGGGGAGCTGTTTTTT.

A few counts support this clonotype. The V gene is TRBV7-6, the J gene TRBJ2-3, with TRBD2 identical over 8 bases. There are 17 residues in the CDR3. V gave up 5 bases and J gave up 2 bases; unmatched junction bases: 12. CDR1 SGHVS and CDR2 FNYEAQ come from the germline V gene. For the CDR3, the DNA is TGTGCCAGCAGCCCGCATGGTAGCGGGGTTATCACAGATACGCAGTATTTT. This encodes CASSPHGSGVITDTQYF. The whole variable domain, remainder taken from reference TRBV7-6 and TRBJ2-3, is GAGVSQSPRYKVTKRGQDVALRCDPISGHVSLYWYRQALGQGPEFLTYFNYEAQQDKSGLPNDRFSAERPEGSISTLTIQRTEQRDSAMYRCASSPHGSGVITDTQYFGPGTRLTVL.

A few counts support this clonotype. This sequence joins TRBV12-3 or TRBV12-4 and TRBJ2-7; weak D call: TRBD2 (5 bases). This CDR3 is 15 amino acids long. V dropped 5 bases and J dropped 0 bases, with 14 bases sitting between them. The CDR3 sequence is CASSPTERSSYEQYF. In DNA, the CDR3 is TGTGCCAGCAGTCCCACGGAGCGGAGCTCCTACGAGCAGTACTTC.

Many counts were recorded for this clonotype. The V gene is TRBV29-1, the J gene TRBJ2-1, with TRBD2 matching 8 bases. V lost 4 bases to trimming and J lost 4 bases; unmatched junction nucleotides: 18. CDR1 SQVTM and CDR2 ANQGSEA come from the germline V gene. The CDR3 consists of 18 residues. The chain's CDR3 is CSVALGVLAGGNYNEQFF. The CDR3, as DNA: TGCAGCGTTGCGTTAGGCGTACTCGCGGGAGGAAATTACAATGAGCAGTTCTTC.

The CDR3 reads CASSGGSGSSYEQYF. DNA of the CDR3: TGCGCCAGCAGCGGGGGTTCTGGGTCCTCCTACGAGCAGTACTTC. The V gene is TRBV5-1, the J gene TRBJ2-7; D may match TRBD1 or TRBD2 (5 bases each). Between the trimmed V and J ends, which lost 4 bases and 0 bases, there was a span of 14 bases. The CDR3 length is 15 residues. The germline gives CDR1 SGHRS, CDR2 YFSETQ.

This clonotype was observed a handful of times. V is TRBV7-9 and J is TRBJ2-6; unclear D gene. This CDR3 contains 13 residues. Germline CDR1 reads SEHNR; CDR2 reads FQNEAQ (reference sequence). V gave up 2 bases and J gave up 4 bases, with 3 bases separating them. CDR3 in amino acids: CASSLLGANVLTF. CDR3 in DNA: TGTGCCAGCAGCTTATTGGGGGCCAACGTCCTGACTTTC. The whole variable domain, filled in from reference TRBV7-9 and TRBJ2-6, reads DTGVSQNPRHKITKRGQNVTFRCDPISEHNRLYWYRQTLGQGPEFLTYFQNEAQLEKSRLLSDRFSAERPKGSFSTLEIQRTEQGDSAMYLCASSLLGANVLTFGAGSRLTVL.

This clonotype was observed a handful of times. V is TRBV6-2 or TRBV6-3 and J is TRBJ2-1, with 9 bases identical to TRBD1. In germline, CDR1 is MNHEY, CDR2 SVGEGT. V lost 7 bases and J lost 4; bases outside the gene matches: 8. The CDR3 sequence is 15 residues long. In nucleotides, the CDR3 is TGTGCCAGCACCGAAGACAGGGGGGCTTACAATGAGCAGTTCTTC. Amino acid sequence: CASTEDRGAYNEQFF.

J is TRBJ2-1 and V is TRBV19, with a tentative D call TRBD1 (5 bases). V was pared by 3 bases and J by 10 bases, with 10 bases between. CDR1 is LNHDA and CDR2 is SQIVND in the germline V gene (reference sequence). The CDR3 totals 12 residues. The CDR3 nucleotides are TGTGCCAGTAGTATTGTGAGACAGGAGCAGTTCTTC. Amino acid sequence: CASSIVRQEQFF.